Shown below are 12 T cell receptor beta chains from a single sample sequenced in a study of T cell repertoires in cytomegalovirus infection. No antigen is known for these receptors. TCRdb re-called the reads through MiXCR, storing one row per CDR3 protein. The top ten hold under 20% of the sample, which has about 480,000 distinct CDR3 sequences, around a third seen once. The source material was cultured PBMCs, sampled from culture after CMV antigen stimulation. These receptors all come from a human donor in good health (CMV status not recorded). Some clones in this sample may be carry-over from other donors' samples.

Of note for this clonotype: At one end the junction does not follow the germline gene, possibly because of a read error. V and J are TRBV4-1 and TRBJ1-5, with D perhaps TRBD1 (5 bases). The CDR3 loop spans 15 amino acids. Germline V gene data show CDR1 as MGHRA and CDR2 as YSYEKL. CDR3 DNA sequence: TGTGCCAGCAGCCTTAACATTGGGACGTATCAGCCCCAGCATTTT. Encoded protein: CASSLNIGTYQPQHF.

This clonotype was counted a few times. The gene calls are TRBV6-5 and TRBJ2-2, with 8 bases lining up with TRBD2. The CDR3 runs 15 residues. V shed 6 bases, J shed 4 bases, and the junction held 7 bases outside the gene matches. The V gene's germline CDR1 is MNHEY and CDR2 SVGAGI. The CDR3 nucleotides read TGTGCCAGCAGGTACGGCGCGGGAGGCACCGGGGAGCTGTTTTTT. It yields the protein CASRYGAGGTGELFF.

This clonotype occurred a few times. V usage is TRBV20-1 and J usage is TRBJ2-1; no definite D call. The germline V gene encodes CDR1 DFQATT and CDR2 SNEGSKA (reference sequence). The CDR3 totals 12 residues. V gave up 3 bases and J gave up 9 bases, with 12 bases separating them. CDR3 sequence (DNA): TGCAGTGCTAGTAAGGTGAAGGGTGAGCAGTTCTTC. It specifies CSASKVKGEQFF.

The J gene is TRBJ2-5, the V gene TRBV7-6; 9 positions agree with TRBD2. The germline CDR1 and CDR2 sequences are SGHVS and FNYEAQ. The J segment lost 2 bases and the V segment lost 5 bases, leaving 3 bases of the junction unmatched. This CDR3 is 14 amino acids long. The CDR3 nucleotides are TGTGCCAGCAGCGCGACTAGCGGACAAGAGACCCAGTACTTC. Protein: CASSATSGQETQYF. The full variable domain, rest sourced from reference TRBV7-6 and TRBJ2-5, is GAGVSQSPRYKVTKRGQDVALRCDPISGHVSLYWYRQALGQGPEFLTYFNYEAQQDKSGLPNDRFSAERPEGSISTLTIQRTEQRDSAMYRCASSATSGQETQYFGPGTRLLVL.

The CDR3 nucleotides are TGTGCCAGCAGTTTATCACCAGGGACGGACACAGATACGCAGTATTTT. This encodes CASSLSPGTDTDTQYF. The rearrangement joins TRBV27 to TRBJ2-3; perhaps D is TRBD1 or TRBD2 (5 bases each). The CDR3 totals 16 residues. Trimming removed 0 bases from V and 2 bases from J, with 12 bases in between. Germline assignment: CDR1 MNHEY and CDR2 SMNVEV (reference sequence).

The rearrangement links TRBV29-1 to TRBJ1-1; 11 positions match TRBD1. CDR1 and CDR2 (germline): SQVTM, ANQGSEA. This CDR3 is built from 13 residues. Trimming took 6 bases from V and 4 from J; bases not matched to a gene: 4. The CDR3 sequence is CSVLGQGGTEAFF. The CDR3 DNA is TGCAGCGTGCTGGGACAGGGGGGCACTGAAGCTTTCTTT.

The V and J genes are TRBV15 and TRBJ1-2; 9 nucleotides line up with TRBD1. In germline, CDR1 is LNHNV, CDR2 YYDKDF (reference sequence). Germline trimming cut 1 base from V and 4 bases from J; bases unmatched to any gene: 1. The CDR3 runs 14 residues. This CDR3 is CATSRGDRAYGYTF. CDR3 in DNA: TGTGCCACCAGCAGAGGGGACAGGGCCTATGGCTACACCTTC.

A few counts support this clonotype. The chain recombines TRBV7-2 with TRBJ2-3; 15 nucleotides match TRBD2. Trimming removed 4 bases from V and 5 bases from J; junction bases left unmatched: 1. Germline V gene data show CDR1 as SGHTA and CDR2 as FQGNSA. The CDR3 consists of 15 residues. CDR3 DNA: TGTGCCAGCAGCTGGACTAGCGGGAGGGGAGATACGCAGTATTTT. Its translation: CASSWTSGRGDTQYF.

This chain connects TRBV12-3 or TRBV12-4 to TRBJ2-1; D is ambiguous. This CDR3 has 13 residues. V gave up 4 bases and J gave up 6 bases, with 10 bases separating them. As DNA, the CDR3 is TGTGCCAGCAGTTCGTTTCCTAGCAATGAGCAGTTCTTC. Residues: CASSSFPSNEQFF.

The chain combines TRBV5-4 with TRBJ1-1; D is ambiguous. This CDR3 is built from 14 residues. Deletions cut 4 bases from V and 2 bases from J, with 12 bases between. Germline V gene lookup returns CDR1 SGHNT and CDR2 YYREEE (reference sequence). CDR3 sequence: CASSIGGTNTEAFF. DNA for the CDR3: TGTGCCAGCAGCATTGGAGGCACCAACACTGAAGCTTTCTTT.

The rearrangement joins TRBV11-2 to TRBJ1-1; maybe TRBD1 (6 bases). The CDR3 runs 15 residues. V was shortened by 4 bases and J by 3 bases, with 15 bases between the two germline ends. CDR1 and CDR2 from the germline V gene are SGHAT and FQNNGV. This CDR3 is CASSSTGKIDTEAFF. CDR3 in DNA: TGTGCCAGCAGCTCTACAGGGAAGATTGACACTGAAGCTTTCTTT.

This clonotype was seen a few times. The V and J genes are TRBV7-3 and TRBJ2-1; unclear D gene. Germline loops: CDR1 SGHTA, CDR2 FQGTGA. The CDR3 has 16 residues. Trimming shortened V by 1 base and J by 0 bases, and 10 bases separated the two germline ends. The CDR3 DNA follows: TGTGCCAGCAGCTTAAGTTCCCTAAGCTCCTACAATGAGCAGTTCTTC. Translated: CASSLSSLSSYNEQFF.